This is a list of T cell receptor beta chains from one sample in a study of technical replicates of blood from a handful of donors. The data were produced by immunoSEQ multiplex PCR, yet TCRdb's version contains in-frame clones alone and is incomplete. Altogether roughly 100,000 clones are present, roughly 95% being singletons, with the ten largest covering 0.22%. The sequenced material came from T cells isolated from PBMCs. Receptors originate from a human donor in good health. CDR3s include the opening cysteine and the closing phenylalanine or tryptophan. D genes are given only for firm matches. Clone size is not always given. Where it is, it says once, few, many or a class for expanded clones.

D gene: TRBD1; clone size: -; V gene: TRBV5-1; J gene: TRBJ2-1; CDR3 DNA: TGCGCCAGCAGCCTACGTTGGACAGGGGAATACAATGAGCAGTTCTTC; CDR3 protein: CASSLRWTGEYNEQFF
D gene: TRBD2; clone size: -; V gene: TRBV28; J gene: TRBJ2-1; CDR3 DNA: TGTGCCAGCAGTTTGAGAGCGGGAGGGCCTTATCGTTGGCAGTTCTTC; CDR3 protein: CASSLRAGGPYRWQFF
D gene: TRBD2; clone size: -; V gene: TRBV25-1; J gene: TRBJ2-5; CDR3 DNA: TGTGCCAGCAGTGAATTCACAGTACTAGCGGGGCAAGAGACCCAGTACTTC; CDR3 protein: CASSEFTVLAGQETQYF
D gene: TRBD2; clone size: -; V gene: TRBV10-2; J gene: TRBJ2-7; CDR3 DNA: TGCGCCAGCAGTGGAACAGCACTAGCGCGTACCTACGAGCAGTACTTC; CDR3 protein: CASSGTALARTYEQYF
D gene: -; clone size: -; V gene: TRBV30; J gene: TRBJ1-6; CDR3 DNA: TGTGCCTGGAGATGGACGAGGGATTCACCCCTCCACTTT; CDR3 protein: CAWRWTRDSPLHF
D gene: -; clone size: -; V gene: TRBV7-7; J gene: TRBJ2-2; CDR3 DNA: TGTGCTAGCAGCTATACGAACACCGGGGAGCTGTTTTTT; CDR3 protein: CASSYTNTGELFF
D gene: -; clone size: once; V gene: TRBV28; J gene: TRBJ1-1; CDR3 DNA: TGTGCCAGCAGTCCCGGGGGGAGGATGAACACTGAAGCTTTCTTT; CDR3 protein: CASSPGGRMNTEAFF
D gene: TRBD2; clone size: -; V gene: TRBV7-9; J gene: TRBJ2-1; CDR3 DNA: TGTGCCAGCAGCCCACAGCCCCTAGCGGGAGTGTACAATGAGCAGTTCTTC; CDR3 protein: CASSPQPLAGVYNEQFF
D gene: -; clone size: -; V gene: TRBV6-1; J gene: TRBJ2-1; CDR3 DNA: TGTGCCAGCAGTGTAGTGGGAGGTGCCTACAATGAGCAGTTCTTC; CDR3 protein: CASSVVGGAYNEQFF
D gene: -; clone size: -; V gene: TRBV30; J gene: TRBJ1-2; CDR3 DNA: TGTGCCTGGGGTTTGAGCGGGGTGGGGGATTATGGCTACACCTTC; CDR3 protein: CAWGLSGVGDYGYTF
D gene: TRBD2; clone size: -; V gene: TRBV9; J gene: TRBJ2-1; CDR3 DNA: TGTGCCAGCAGCTCACTAGCGGCCTACTACAATGAGCAGTTCTTC; CDR3 protein: CASSSLAAYYNEQFF
D gene: -; clone size: -; V gene: TRBV2; J gene: TRBJ2-7; CDR3 DNA: TGTGCCAGCACCCTCGTTAACGAGCAGTACTTC; CDR3 protein: CASTLVNEQYF
D gene: TRBD2; clone size: -; V gene: TRBV19; J gene: TRBJ2-1; CDR3 DNA: TGTGCCACCAAATTGGGGGAGGGCCAGAGTGAGCAGTTCTTC; CDR3 protein: CATKLGEGQSEQFF
D gene: -; clone size: -; V gene: TRBV28; J gene: TRBJ2-7; CDR3 DNA: TGTGCCAGCAGCGATACTACCTACGAGCAGTACTTC; CDR3 protein: CASSDTTYEQYF
D gene: TRBD1; clone size: -; V gene: TRBV5-6; J gene: TRBJ1-2; CDR3 DNA: TGTGCCAGCAGCCTAAGGGACAGCTATGGCTACACCTTC; CDR3 protein: CASSLRDSYGYTF
D gene: TRBD2; clone size: -; V gene: TRBV2; J gene: TRBJ2-5; CDR3 DNA: TGTGCCAGCACCAGGACTAGCGGACAAGAGACCCAGTACTTC; CDR3 protein: CASTRTSGQETQYF
D gene: -; clone size: -; V gene: TRBV30; J gene: TRBJ2-5; CDR3 DNA: TGTGCCTGGAGTGAGGGTTGGGGACTGCAAGAGACCCAGTACTTC; CDR3 protein: CAWSEGWGLQETQYF
D gene: TRBD2; clone size: -; V gene: TRBV25-1; J gene: TRBJ2-3; CDR3 DNA: TGTGCCAGCAGTGACAGCGGGGGGGCTGGAGATACGCAGTATTTT; CDR3 protein: CASSDSGGAGDTQYF
D gene: TRBD2; clone size: -; V gene: TRBV6-1; J gene: TRBJ2-2; CDR3 DNA: TGTGCCAGCAGTGACCGGACTAGCGGGACCAACACCGGGGAGCTGTTTTTT; CDR3 protein: CASSDRTSGTNTGELFF
D gene: -; clone size: -; V gene: TRBV5-1; J gene: TRBJ2-3; CDR3 DNA: TGCGCCAGCAGCCTCTCGGGGGGCCCGACAGATACGCAGTATTTT; CDR3 protein: CASSLSGGPTDTQYF
D gene: -; clone size: -; V gene: TRBV19; J gene: TRBJ2-5; CDR3 DNA: TGTGCCAGTAGTATAGGGCGGGCTCCCGAAGAGACCCAGTACTTC; CDR3 protein: CASSIGRAPEETQYF
D gene: -; clone size: -; V gene: TRBV19; J gene: TRBJ1-1; CDR3 DNA: TGTGCCAGCGCCCGTCAGGGGAACACTGAAGCTTTCTTT; CDR3 protein: CASARQGNTEAFF
D gene: TRBD1; clone size: -; V gene: TRBV6-6; J gene: TRBJ1-2; CDR3 DNA: TGTGCCAGCAGTCCAAGGGACAGTGATGGCTACACCTTC; CDR3 protein: CASSPRDSDGYTF
D gene: TRBD2; clone size: once; V gene: TRBV11-3; J gene: TRBJ2-1; CDR3 DNA: TGTGCCAGCAGCTTACTCCGACTTAGCGGGGGCCTAAGCTCCTACAATGAGCAGTTCTTC; CDR3 protein: CASSLLRLSGGLSSYNEQFF
D gene: -; clone size: -; V gene: TRBV9; J gene: TRBJ2-1; CDR3 DNA: TGTGCCAGCAGCGTAGGGGTGGGGGGGCGTTACAATGAGCAGTTCTTC; CDR3 protein: CASSVGVGGRYNEQFF
D gene: -; clone size: -; V gene: TRBV6-6; J gene: TRBJ2-7; CDR3 DNA: TGTGCCAGCAGCCAAGGACAGCTCTACGAGCAGTACTTC; CDR3 protein: CASSQGQLYEQYF
D gene: TRBD1; clone size: -; V gene: TRBV16; J gene: TRBJ2-1; CDR3 DNA: TGTGCCAGCAGCCAGAAAGGACAGGGGGCAAATGAGCAGTTCTTC; CDR3 protein: CASSQKGQGANEQFF
D gene: TRBD1; clone size: -; V gene: TRBV9; J gene: TRBJ2-7; CDR3 DNA: TGTGCCAGCAGCCACACCCGAGGACAGGGGATAGAGCAGTACTTC; CDR3 protein: CASSHTRGQGIEQYF
D gene: -; clone size: -; V gene: TRBV6-1; J gene: TRBJ2-7; CDR3 DNA: TGTGCCAGCAGTGAAGGTCCCCTCTACGAGCAGTACTTC; CDR3 protein: CASSEGPLYEQYF
D gene: -; clone size: -; V gene: TRBV28; J gene: TRBJ1-1; CDR3 DNA: TGTGCCAGCAGTCAACGACAGCTAAACACTGAAGCTTTCTTT; CDR3 protein: CASSQRQLNTEAFF
D gene: -; clone size: -; V gene: TRBV2; J gene: TRBJ1-3; CDR3 DNA: TGTGCCACCATTCAGGACAGTGACCAATCTGGAAACACCATATATTTT; CDR3 protein: CATIQDSDQSGNTIYF
D gene: TRBD2; clone size: once; V gene: TRBV15; J gene: TRBJ2-2; CDR3 DNA: TGTGCCACCAGCGGAGGACTAGCGGGAGTTACAAACACCGGGGAGCTGTTTTTT; CDR3 protein: CATSGGLAGVTNTGELFF
D gene: -; clone size: once; V gene: TRBV4-1; J gene: TRBJ2-1; CDR3 DNA: TGCGCCAGCAGCCAAGTACTCTCGAATGAGCAGTTCTTC; CDR3 protein: CASSQVLSNEQFF
D gene: TRBD1; clone size: -; V gene: TRBV19; J gene: TRBJ2-5; CDR3 DNA: TGTGCCAGTAGTATTGGGGTCAGGGGGCCGGAGACCCAGTACTTC; CDR3 protein: CASSIGVRGPETQYF
D gene: -; clone size: -; V gene: TRBV5-1; J gene: TRBJ2-3; CDR3 DNA: TGCGCCAGCAGCCCTGGTCAGGGCTCAGATACGCAGTATTTT; CDR3 protein: CASSPGQGSDTQYF
D gene: TRBD2; clone size: -; V gene: TRBV5-1; J gene: TRBJ2-5; CDR3 DNA: TGCGCCAGCAGCTCACTAGCGGGAGGGCCCCAAGAGACCCAGTACTTC; CDR3 protein: CASSSLAGGPQETQYF
D gene: TRBD1; clone size: -; V gene: TRBV4-1; J gene: TRBJ1-2; CDR3 DNA: TGCGCCAGCAGCCAAGTACGGCGACAGGGCGGAGGCTACACCTTC; CDR3 protein: CASSQVRRQGGGYTF
D gene: TRBD1; clone size: once; V gene: TRBV7-2; J gene: TRBJ1-6; CDR3 DNA: TGTGCCAGCAGCTACAACCGGGGGGGACAGGGAAATTCACCCCTCCACTTT; CDR3 protein: CASSYNRGGQGNSPLHF
D gene: -; clone size: -; V gene: TRBV15; J gene: TRBJ2-1; CDR3 DNA: TGTGCCACCAGCAGAGATCGCGGCAGGGGGCCGGGAGGTGAGCAGTTCTTC; CDR3 protein: CATSRDRGRGPGGEQFF
D gene: TRBD2; clone size: -; V gene: TRBV11-2; J gene: TRBJ2-7; CDR3 DNA: TGTGCCAGCAGTCGACTAGCGGGAGTAGCGGGTGAGCAGTACTTC; CDR3 protein: CASSRLAGVAGEQYF